Detailed here is one T cell receptor beta chain. Cells classed as naive CD8+ T cells were CD45RO-CCR7+CD27+CD95-. This record comes from a study of CXCR3-negative and CXCR3-positive naive CD8 T cells. Germline V gene sequence: CDR1 DFQATT, CDR2 SNEGSKA (reference sequence). The CDR3 has 15 residues. Carrying UMI labels, the TRB cDNA libraries were prepared through 5' RACE. Following a re-call of the 5' RACE reads, TCRdb has one entry per CDR3 protein and lacks DNA. This sample's table reports 75,000 or so distinct CDR3 sequences. V gene TRBV20-1 combines with J gene TRBJ2-1; TCRdb proposes TRBD1, but this gene call is untestable without DNA. The sequence derives from a human donor in good health. Some clones in this sample may be carry-over from other donors' samples. Sequencing was performed on naive CXCR3- CD8+ T cells from blood. As for subset: CD45RO-CCR7+CD27+CD95- naive CD8+ T cells lacking CXCR3 (TNR3-). CDR3 residues: CSAPEAGRSYNEQFF.